These T cell receptor beta chains were read from a single sample in a study of shared clonotypes between healthy human individuals. Here immunoSEQ multiplex PCR was the method, and the copy in TCRdb shows in-frame clones only, minus some. The table has millions of clones, about 92% seen once. Sequencing was done on a sample of naive CD4+ T cells sorted from blood. The receptors originated from a man between 18 and 29 years old in good health. CDR3s include the opening cysteine and the closing phenylalanine or tryptophan. Fields, in order: J gene, V gene, CDR3 protein.

J: TRBJ1-6; V: TRBV7-9; CDR3: CASSLVGNSPLHF
J: TRBJ1-1; V: TRBV19; CDR3: CASTKRATGANTEAFF
J: TRBJ2-1; V: TRBV30; CDR3: CAFAPRGNNEQFF
J: TRBJ2-5; V: TRBV5-1; CDR3: CASSLGQGARETQYF
J: TRBJ2-3; V: TRBV29-1; CDR3: CSVEDSGTDTQYF
J: TRBJ1-5; V: TRBV5-1; CDR3: CASSYSGGEGQPQHF
J: TRBJ2-7; V: TRBV21-1; CDR3: CASSKKGTYSYEQYF
J: TRBJ2-7; V: TRBV5-6; CDR3: CASSAAREQYF
J: TRBJ1-5; V: TRBV19; CDR3: CASSIYYTGGNQPQHF
J: TRBJ2-5; V: TRBV11-2; CDR3: CASSLVGWTGRAFETQYF
J: TRBJ1-1; V: TRBV7-9; CDR3: CASSLGGTMNTEAFF
J: TRBJ2-3; V: TRBV4-1; CDR3: CASSQESYPSTDTQYF
J: TRBJ2-2; V: TRBV5-1; CDR3: CASSPERGTIGELFF
J: TRBJ2-2; V: TRBV2; CDR3: CASSFGTATGELFF
J: TRBJ2-7; V: TRBV30; CDR3: CAWSVRGGEGYEQYF
J: TRBJ2-7; V: TRBV4-3; CDR3: CASRGRDRVFPYEQYF
J: TRBJ2-6; V: TRBV5-1; CDR3: CASSEGSGANVLTF
J: TRBJ1-1; V: TRBV2; CDR3: CASAMNTEAFF
J: TRBJ2-6; V: TRBV28; CDR3: CASSLGGLARSGANVLTF
J: TRBJ2-2; V: TRBV5-1; CDR3: CASSLRGAGELFF
J: TRBJ2-3; V: TRBV30; CDR3: CAWSPTLTSGSADTQYF
J: TRBJ2-5; V: TRBV28; CDR3: CASSFRAGGQETQYF